The 12 T cell receptor beta chains presented below share a single source sample, sequenced in a study of PD-L1 blockade in urothelial cancer. Described time point: peripheral blood 6 weeks after treatment start. Repertoires were generated with immunoSEQ multiplex PCR, while TCRdb's copy carries only in-frame clones and drops some. The data hold 40,000 to 45,000 clones, with 75% to 95% observed a single time. Sequenced here: PBMCs, sampled around atezolizumab (anti-PD-L1) treatment. The receptors shown here come from a man between 65 and 85 years old with urothelial cancer.

This clone was found a few times. The chain carries TRBV4-1 and TRBJ2-5, with D tentatively TRBD1 (5 bases). Per the germline V gene, CDR1 is MGHRA and CDR2 is YSYEKL. The CDR3 runs to 15 residues. Trimming removed 0 bases at V and 4 bases at J, with 12 bases between. In nucleotides, the CDR3 is TGCGCCAGCAGCCAAGATCACAGGTCGCTAGAGACCCAGTACTTC. Translated: CASSQDHRSLETQYF.

The rearrangement links TRBV11-1 to TRBJ1-1; TRBD1 matches 8 bases. The CDR3 spans 14 residues. The germline V gene encodes CDR1 SGHAT and CDR2 FQDESV (reference sequence). V trimming: 6 bases; J trimming: 3 bases; junction bases outside the gene matches: 6. CDR3 coding DNA: TGTGCCAGCAGGGTTACAGGGGGGGACACTGAAGCTTTCTTT. It yields the protein CASRVTGGDTEAFF.

CDR3 residues: CASSTSTLSGNEQFF. The CDR3 DNA follows: TGTGCCAGCAGCACTTCGACCCTTTCGGGCAATGAGCAGTTCTTC. This chain joins TRBV4-2 and TRBJ2-1; D gene ambiguous. Germline-derived CDR1 and CDR2 are LGHNA and YNFKEQ. CDR3 length equals 15 residues. V lost 5 bases to trimming and J lost 6 bases, with 17 bases between them.

The V and J genes are TRBV6-5 and TRBJ2-1; TRBD1 might be the D (6 bases). The V and J ends lost 2 bases and 5 bases respectively, with 10 bases between them. The V gene's germline CDR1 is MNHEY and CDR2 SVGAGI. This CDR3 comprises 14 residues. This chain's CDR3 is CASSYDRLDNEQFF. CDR3 nucleotide sequence: TGTGCCAGCAGTTACGACAGGCTAGACAATGAGCAGTTCTTC.

The rearrangement links TRBV12-5 to TRBJ2-3; TRBD2 might be the D (5 bases). The CDR3 sequence is 17 residues long. The V gene lost 3 bases and the J gene lost 2 bases, with 18 bases spanning the gap. Germline V gene data show CDR1 as LGHNT and CDR2 as FRNRAP. In nucleotides, the CDR3 is TGTGCTAGTGGTTTTACCCTGGCGCGGGCCAACACAGATACGCAGTATTTT. This translates into CASGFTLARANTDTQYF.

This chain joins TRBV28 and TRBJ2-7, with a weak D call TRBD1 (6 bases). Germline assignment: CDR1 MDHEN and CDR2 SYDVKM. The CDR3 has 15 amino acids. V lost 2 bases and J 1 base, leaving 12 bases between the germline ends. CDR3 nucleotide sequence: TGTGCCAGCAGTTTAAGGGGGAGTTCTTCCTACGAGCAGTACTTC. Amino acids: CASSLRGSSSYEQYF.

In this sample, this clone turned up once. V and J are TRBV5-1 and TRBJ1-1, with a weak D call TRBD1 (6 bases). The CDR3 is made up of 14 amino acids. Trimming shortened V by 4 bases and J by 5 bases, and 15 bases separated the two germline ends. Germline loops: CDR1 SGHRS, CDR2 YFSETQ. In DNA form, the CDR3 reads TGCGCCAGCAGCCCTGCAGACAGGCCTACTGAAGCTTTCTTT. As protein: CASSPADRPTEAFF.

The chain uses TRBV5-1 and TRBJ1-5; D remains ambiguous. Germline loops: CDR1 SGHRS, CDR2 YFSETQ. Trimming shortened V by 0 bases and J by 6 bases, and 13 bases separated the two germline ends. The CDR3 loop spans 15 amino acids. The CDR3 DNA sequence: TGCGCCAGCAGCTTGGTTGGCGGGCCAGGTCAGCCCCAGCATTTT. As protein: CASSLVGGPGQPQHF.

The chain joins TRBV11-3 to TRBJ1-1; TRBD1 matches 8 bases. V trimming: 0 bases; J trimming: 10 bases; junction bases outside the gene matches: 4. From germline, CDR1 is SGHNT and CDR2 YENEEA. The CDR3 totals 13 residues. CDR3 residues: CASSLETGAGAFF. Here the CDR3 DNA reads TGTGCCAGCAGCTTAGAGACAGGGGCCGGAGCTTTCTTT.

The chain joins TRBV5-1 to TRBJ2-1, with a tentative D call TRBD1 (7 bases). Trimming took 5 bases from V and 1 from J, leaving 22 bases between them. This CDR3 is built from 18 residues. Per the germline V gene, CDR1 is SGHRS and CDR2 is YFSETQ. This CDR3 reads CASSPQGGAVGSYNEQFF. The CDR3 DNA reads TGCGCCAGCAGTCCTCAGGGGGGTGCGGTCGGATCCTACAATGAGCAGTTCTTC.

This clone was recorded a few times. V gene TRBV27 combines with J gene TRBJ2-7; 9 nucleotides agree with TRBD2. From germline, CDR1 is MNHEY and CDR2 SMNVEV (reference sequence). Trimming took 3 bases from V and 5 from J; bases not matched to a gene: 11. The CDR3 has 16 residues. In nucleotides, the CDR3 is TGTGCCAGCAGTTTTCGGCGGGAGGGCCCTCGAGACGAGCAGTACTTC. This codes for CASSFRREGPRDEQYF.

The chain links TRBV14 to TRBJ2-2; TRBD1 aligns across 9 bases. Germline CDR1 reads SGHDN; CDR2 reads FVKESK. Trimming at V came to 4 bases and at J to 0 bases, leaving 0 bases not matched to a gene. The CDR3 spans 15 residues. CDR3 region: CASSRTGANTGELFF. The CDR3, as DNA: TGTGCCAGCAGCCGGACAGGGGCGAACACCGGGGAGCTGTTTTTT.